Listed below are T cell receptor beta chains from one sample, sequenced in a study of shared clonotypes between healthy human individuals. Assay used: immunoSEQ multiplex PCR; TCRdb lists only in-frame clones, some missing. The sample yields about 2.4 million clones, more than 90% seen once. The sample comprised naive CD4+ T cells sorted from blood. The receptors come from a man between 18 and 35 years old in good health. The CDR3 runs from the conserved cysteine through the conserved F or W. Each record gives: CDR3 protein, CDR3 DNA, J gene, clone size, V gene, D gene. A D gene is named only where the DNA matches it firmly. Only part of the rows carry a size: once, few, many, or a class if the clone is expanded.

CASSEEISGETQYF TGTGCCAGCAGTGAAGAAATTAGCGGAGAGACCCAGTACTTC TRBJ2-5 . TRBV2 .
CASRLSLGGSGANVLTF TGTGCCAGCCGACTCTCCCTCGGGGGCTCTGGGGCCAACGTCCTGACTTTC TRBJ2-6 . TRBV5-4 .
CASSLELAGGEQYF TGTGCCAGTAGTCTAGAACTAGCGGGAGGCGAGCAGTACTTC TRBJ2-7 once TRBV19 TRBD2
CASGDGGFETQYF TGTGCCAGCGGGGATGGGGGCTTTGAGACCCAGTACTTC TRBJ2-5 . TRBV6-5 .
CASGTAATNSPLHF TGTGCCAGCGGGACGGCGGCCACTAATTCACCCCTCCACTTT TRBJ1-6 . TRBV6-5 .
CASSRPNYGYTF TGTGCCAGCAGTAGGCCTAACTATGGCTACACCTTC TRBJ1-2 . TRBV6-5 .
CASNKQGNSPLHF TGTGCCAGCAATAAACAGGGGAATTCACCCCTCCACTTT TRBJ1-6 . TRBV6-1 TRBD1
CASSWAGNTEAFF TGTGCCAGCAGCTGGGCAGGTAACACTGAAGCTTTCTTT TRBJ1-1 . TRBV7-2 .
CASSPTGNTGELFF TGTGCCAGCTCACCGACAGGGAACACCGGGGAGCTGTTTTTT TRBJ2-2 . TRBV18 .
CASSPGLAGTYEQYF TGTGCCAGCAGCCCTGGACTAGCGGGAACCTACGAGCAGTACTTC TRBJ2-7 . TRBV7-2 TRBD2
CASSNIGGGTPYNEQFF TGTGCCAGCAGCAACATTGGGGGCGGGACTCCCTACAATGAGCAGTTCTTC TRBJ2-1 . TRBV11-2 .